The 30 T cell receptor beta chains listed next were all sequenced from one sample in a study of tumor-infiltrating lymphocytes in primary liver carcinoma. Unsorted whole blood yielded the blood RNA, and germline DNA was also extracted. From around 0.5 ug of total RNA, TCR beta-specific cDNA was reverse-transcribed using a constant-region primer. Three rounds of nested multiplex PCR with slightly modified ARM-PCR produced TCR beta libraries. PCR rounds one and two used TRBV1-TRBV30 forward primers with a C-beta reverse primer for around 10 cycles each. TCRdb ran MiXCR on the multiplex PCR reads and lists one entry per CDR3 protein. This table has roughly 330,000 distinct CDR3 sequences, roughly 61% appearing once. The specimen sequenced was peripheral blood. These receptors were obtained from a man in his forties or fifties with primary liver carcinoma and hepatitis B virus infection.

Worth noting for this clonotype: A read error may explain this, as a much larger clone is one base away. The J gene is TRBJ2-7, the V gene TRBV11-2, with D tentatively TRBD2 (6 bases). The ends were cut back, 4 bases at V and 3 bases at J, with 16 bases in the middle. CDR3 size: 15 residues. Germline-derived CDR1 and CDR2 are SGHAT and FQNNGV. CDR3 region: CASSWWSLASYEQYF. The DNA for the CDR3 is TGTGCCAGCAGCTGGTGGAGTCTAGCGAGCTACGAGCAGTACTTC.

Turning to this clonotype: A read error may be the cause here, since a much bigger clone is one base away. This chain uses TRBV7-8 with TRBJ2-3; 7 nucleotides line up with TRBD2. There are 13 residues in the CDR3. Germline lookup yields CDR1 SGHVS and CDR2 FQNEAQ. The CDR3 coding sequence is TGTGCCGGCAGTACGGGGGGTACAGATACGCAGTATTTT. It is translated as CAGSTGGTDTQYF.

This clonotype was seen just once. This chain uses TRBV6-6 with TRBJ2-1; TRBD2 matches 10 bases. Germline CDR1 reads MNHNY; CDR2 reads SVGAGI (reference sequence). The CDR3 sequence is 14 residues long. With 7 bases clipped from V and 9 bases from J, the junction kept 9 bases outside the gene matches. DNA of the CDR3: TGTGCCAGCACGTTGCTAGCGGGAGCGGGTGAGCAGTTCTTC. Translation: CASTLLAGAGEQFF.

The rearrangement joins TRBV28 to TRBJ1-1; no clear D. Germline lookup yields CDR1 MDHEN and CDR2 SYDVKM. Trimming pared 2 bases from V and 1 base from J, leaving 8 bases between. The CDR3 is 14 residues long. The CDR3 DNA reads as TGTGCCAGCAGTTTAAAACCGGGGAACACTGAAGCTTTCTTT. Its translation: CASSLKPGNTEAFF. Complete variable domain (other parts from reference TRBV28 and TRBJ1-1): DVKVTQSSRYLVKRTGEKVFLECVQDMDHENMFWYRQDPGLGLRLIYFSYDVKMKEKGDIPEGYSVSREKKERFSLILESASTNQTSMYLCASSLKPGNTEAFFGQGTRLTVV.

In regard to this clonotype: A read error is possible here, since a much larger clone lies one base away. The V gene is TRBV6-1, the J gene TRBJ1-2, with D possibly being TRBD1 (5 bases). Germline values: CDR1 MNHNS, CDR2 SASEGT. The CDR3 has 13 amino acids. The chain's CDR3 is CACSVQGGYGYTF. CDR3 nucleotides: TGTGCCTGCAGTGTCCAGGGAGGCTATGGCTACACCTTC.

CDR3 residues: CASTLRAGAITIYLSSYNSPLHF. In DNA form, the CDR3 reads TGTGCCAGCACCCTGAGGGCAGGGGCAATCACCATTTACCTGAGCTCCTATAATTCACCCCTCCACTTT. The chain has TRBV11-3 and TRBJ1-6; TRBD1 might be the D (6 bases). Deletions cut 7 bases from V and 0 bases from J, with 34 bases between. The CDR3 is made up of 23 amino acids. Germline CDR1 reads SGHNT; CDR2 reads YENEEA.

A remark on this clonotype: A much larger clone differs from this one at a single base, so this may be a read error. The chain carries TRBV6-2 or TRBV6-3 and TRBJ2-5; a possible D gene is TRBD1 (5 bases). Trimming left V 7 bases short and J 5 bases short, with 14 bases between. The CDR3 has 13 residues. The germline gives CDR1 MNHEY, CDR2 SVGEGT. Here the CDR3 DNA reads TGTGCCAGCAAACCTGGACCAGGGGAGACCCAGTACTTC. Residues: CASKPGPGETQYF.

In this sample, this clonotype turned up a few times. The chain links TRBV30 to TRBJ2-7; D call uncertain. V lost 0 bases and J lost 3, with 6 bases in between. CDR1 GTSNPN and CDR2 SVGIG come from the germline V gene (reference sequence). The length of the CDR3 is 12 residues. The CDR3 sequence: CAWSVTDYEQYF. CDR3 sequence (DNA): TGTGCCTGGAGTGTTACCGACTACGAGCAGTACTTC.

Points on this clonotype: One end of the junction does not line up with germline, which may come from a read error. J is TRBJ1-6 and V is TRBV5-4; D remains unclear. The CDR3 spans 15 residues. Germline V gene data show CDR1 as SGHNT and CDR2 as YYREEE (reference sequence). CDR3 nucleotides: TGTGCCAGCAGCTTGGACAGTAACTATAATTCACCCCTCCTCTTT. As protein: CASSLDSNYNSPLLF.

Comments on this clonotype: This may be a read error: a much more frequent sequence differs by one nucleotide. V gene TRBV6-2 or TRBV6-3 combines with J gene TRBJ1-2; D not certain. This CDR3 region has 13 residues. Per germline, CDR1 MNHEY and CDR2 SVGEGT. The CDR3 loop is CAISRTTNYGYTF. The CDR3 region has the DNA TGTGCCATCAGTAGGACTACTAACTATGGCTACACCTTC.

There are many counts of this clonotype. This chain uses TRBV11-2 with TRBJ1-4; D remains ambiguous. CDR3 length equals 15 residues. Germline CDR1 reads SGHAT; CDR2 reads FQNNGV. Trimming cost V 0 bases and J 6 bases, with 11 bases left between them. The CDR3 loop reads CASSLDLGTHEKLFF. In DNA form, the CDR3 reads TGTGCCAGCAGCTTAGATCTAGGAACACATGAAAAACTGTTTTTT.

On this clonotype itself: Its ends do not fully match the called genes, so a read error is possible. This chain links TRBV11-2 with TRBJ2-3; 9 bases are shared with TRBD2. Germline CDR1 and CDR2: SGHAT and FQNNGV. The CDR3 spans 16 residues. CDR3 bases: TGTGCCAGCAGCTTACGGGGCGGGAGGGCTGGATATACACAGTATTTT. Protein product: CASSLRGGRAGYTQYF.

For this clonotype: Since a much larger clone is just one base distant, this may be a read error. Likely a read error: the CDR3 ends without its conserved phenylalanine or tryptophan. The chain uses TRBV6-2 or TRBV6-3 and TRBJ2-1; 8 nucleotides agree with TRBD2. The length of the CDR3 is 18 residues. The trim removed 6 bases at V and 0 bases at J, leaving 13 bases unmatched. The germline CDR1 and CDR2 sequences are MNHEY and SVGEGT. In nucleotides, the CDR3 is TGTGCCAGCAGCAAAACGACTAGCGTGGGAAGCTCCTACAATGAGCAGTTCCTC. Its protein product is CASSKTTSVGSSYNEQFL.

This clonotype showed up many times. The chain couples TRBV6-2 or TRBV6-3 to TRBJ2-7; TRBD2 is a possible D gene (5 bases). Germline values: CDR1 MNHEY, CDR2 SVGEGT. The V end was cut by 8 bases, the J end by 4 bases, with 9 bases between. The CDR3 is made up of 11 amino acids. The CDR3 bases are TGTGCCAGCGGACGGGAATACGAGCAGTACTTC. As protein: CASGREYEQYF.

This clonotype showed up just once. For the CDR3, the DNA is TGCAGTGCTAGAGATCCCCAGCGGGATACGCAGTATTTT. Translation: CSARDPQRDTQYF. This rearrangement joins TRBV20-1 to TRBJ2-3, with TRBD2 as a possible D gene (5 bases). The CDR3 consists of 13 residues. The germline gives CDR1 DFQATT, CDR2 SNEGSKA (reference sequence). V was pared by 0 bases and J by 6 bases, with 10 bases between.

The chain recombines TRBV4-1 with TRBJ2-2; D is ambiguous. Germline V gives CDR1 MGHRA, CDR2 YSYEKL. The length of the CDR3 is 14 residues. With 1 base removed from V and 5 bases from J, the gap between germline ends came to 8 bases. The CDR3 reads CASSQGRSTGELFF. Here the CDR3 DNA reads TGCGCCAGCAGCCAAGGAAGGAGTACCGGGGAGCTGTTTTTT.

This clonotype was observed at least ten times. The CDR3 spells CASSLPVDTQYF. The CDR3 DNA sequence: TGTGCCAGCAGCCTACCCGTGGATACGCAGTATTTT. The rearrangement uses TRBV11-2 and TRBJ2-3, with D unclear. In germline, CDR1 is SGHAT, CDR2 FQNNGV. V lost 5 bases and J 6 bases, leaving 9 bases between the germline ends. The CDR3 has 12 residues. Using reference TRBV11-2 and TRBJ2-3 for the parts outside the CDR3, the full variable domain is EAGVAQSPRYKIIEKRQSVAFWCNPISGHATLYWYQQILGQGPKLLIQFQNNGVVDDSQLPKDRFSAERLKGVDSTLKIQPAKLEDSAVYLCASSLPVDTQYFGPGTRLTVL.

Comments on this clonotype: The germline gene is not matched at one end of the junction; a read error may be the cause. CDR3 loop: CSVNSGASIDTQYF. In DNA, the CDR3 is TGCAGCGTTAATTCAGGGGCCAGCATAGATACGCAGTATTTT. J is TRBJ2-3 and V is TRBV29-1, with TRBD1 as a possible D gene (6 bases). The CDR3 loop spans 14 amino acids. Germline CDR1 and CDR2: SQVTM and ANQGSEA.

Points on this clonotype: Sequence at one end of the junction differs from germline and may be a read error. V usage is TRBV12-3 or TRBV12-4 and J usage is TRBJ2-7; D gene unclear. The CDR3 is 15 amino acids. CDR3 protein: CVSSFGPERSYEQYF. DNA of the CDR3: TGTGTCAGCAGTTTCGGGCCGGAAAGGTCCTACGAGCAATACTTC.

A note on this clonotype: The CDR3 does not end in the conserved phenylalanine or tryptophan, so this is likely a read error. The gene calls are TRBV7-9 and TRBJ1-1; D is uncertain. Germline V gene lookup returns CDR1 SEHNR and CDR2 FQNEAQ (reference sequence). The CDR3 is made up of 17 amino acids. DNA of the CDR3: TGTGTCAGCAGCGGTCGGGCAGGAGTAAGTGGGAACACTGAAGCTTTCATT. It is translated as CVSSGRAGVSGNTEAFI.

At least ten counts were recorded for this clonotype. This chain joins TRBV11-2 and TRBJ2-3; TRBD2 agrees at 12 bases. V dropped 2 bases and J dropped 5; count of bases not matched to a gene: 8. This CDR3 has 17 residues. Germline CDR1 reads SGHAT; CDR2 reads FQNNGV. CDR3 residues: CASSLPRLAGVGDTQYF. CDR3 coding DNA: TGTGCCAGCAGCTTACCCAGACTAGCGGGAGTAGGAGATACGCAGTATTTT.

For this clonotype: Sequence at one end of the junction differs from germline and may be a read error. The gene calls are TRBV5-4 and TRBJ2-4, with 10 bases aligning to TRBD2. Germline CDR1 SGHNT, CDR2 YYREEE (reference sequence). CDR3 size: 15 residues. CDR3 protein: CTSSFLLAGENIQYF. The CDR3 nucleotides are TGTACCAGCAGCTTCCTTCTAGCGGGAGAAAACATTCAGTACTTC.

On this clonotype itself: Lacking the conserved final phenylalanine or tryptophan, this CDR3 likely reflects a read error. This chain uses TRBV11-2 with TRBJ2-7; D not resolved. This CDR3 has 13 residues. The V gene's germline CDR1 is SGHAT and CDR2 FQNNGV. The V gene lost 7 bases and the J gene lost 0 bases, with 10 bases spanning the gap. CDR3 DNA sequence: TGTGCCAGCAACTCAGATCTCTCCTACGAGCAGTACTAC. Encoded protein: CASNSDLSYEQYY.

V and J are TRBV11-2 and TRBJ2-7, with TRBD2 matching 10 bases. CDR1 is SGHAT, CDR2 FQNNGV, per germline. Trimming cost V 8 bases and J 4 bases; bases outside gene matches: 14. CDR3 size: 16 residues. CDR3 DNA sequence: TGTGCCAGCCGCGGGACTAGCGTGATGGCCTTGTACGAGCAGTACTTC. Its protein is CASRGTSVMALYEQYF.

Notes on this clonotype: A read error may be the cause here, since a much bigger clone is one base away. This is likely a read error, given that the CDR3 carries no conserved phenylalanine or tryptophan at its end. The chain combines TRBV4-3 with TRBJ2-7, with TRBD1 as a possible D gene (5 bases). The germline CDR1 and CDR2 sequences are LGHNA and YSLEER. The CDR3 contains 13 residues. V lost 4 bases, J lost 5 bases, and 12 bases lay in between. CDR3 bases: TGCGCCAGCAGCCTAACCTTACAGGACGAGCAGTACCTC. This encodes CASSLTLQDEQYL.

This clonotype was recorded only once. This sequence may be a read error, since a much larger clone differs from it by one base. The rearrangement links TRBV14 to TRBJ2-1, with a tentative D call TRBD1 (7 bases). Germline CDR1 and CDR2: SGHDN and FVKESK. This CDR3 region has 13 residues. V gave up 0 bases and J gave up 14 bases, with 14 bases separating them. The DNA for the CDR3 is TGTGCCAGCAGCCAAGACAGGGGGGTGACAAAGTTCTTC. Residues: CASSQDRGVTKFF.

With regard to this clonotype: This may stem from a read error, because a much larger clone lies one nucleotide away. V is TRBV12-3 or TRBV12-4 and J is TRBJ2-3, with TRBD2 identical over 10 bases. The CDR3 contains 14 residues. With V trimmed by 3 bases and J by 8 bases, 5 bases remained unmatched. Here the CDR3 reads CASSFGLAVGTQYF. Written as DNA, the CDR3 is TGTGCCAGCAGTTTCGGACTAGCGGTAGGTACGCAGTATTTT.

Of note for this clonotype: With a much larger clone just one base away, this may be a read error. The final CDR3 position lacks the conserved phenylalanine or tryptophan, pointing to a likely read error. This chain uses TRBV29-1 with TRBJ2-7; tentative D call: TRBD1 (5 bases). Germline CDR1 reads SQVTM; CDR2 reads ANQGSEA. V lost 4 bases, J lost 6 bases, and 13 bases lay in between. The CDR3 loop spans 12 amino acids. The CDR3 bases are TGCAGCGTTGCAGGGTTCGACTCCGAGCAGTACTAC. Amino acid sequence: CSVAGFDSEQYY.

A remark on this clonotype: The final CDR3 position lacks the conserved phenylalanine or tryptophan, pointing to a likely read error. This sequence joins TRBV11-2 and TRBJ2-3; D is undetermined. This CDR3 contains 10 residues. Trimming stripped 8 bases from V and 5 bases from J, with 5 bases between. Germline V gives CDR1 SGHAT, CDR2 FQNNGV. CDR3 in DNA: TGTGCCAGCTGTGTAGATACGCAGTATTCT. This translates into CASCVDTQYS.

Turning to this clonotype: A read error may be the cause here, since a much bigger clone is one base away. The chain employs TRBV6-6 and TRBJ2-7, with a possible D match to TRBD2 (6 bases). CDR3 length: 15 residues. V was clipped by 6 bases and J by 3 bases, with 18 bases between them. CDR1 and CDR2 from the germline V gene are MNHNY and SVGAGI (reference sequence). The CDR3 region has the DNA TGTGCCAGCAGGGCTCCGGGAGAGAACTTCTACGAGCAGTACTTC. As protein: CASRAPGENFYEQYF.